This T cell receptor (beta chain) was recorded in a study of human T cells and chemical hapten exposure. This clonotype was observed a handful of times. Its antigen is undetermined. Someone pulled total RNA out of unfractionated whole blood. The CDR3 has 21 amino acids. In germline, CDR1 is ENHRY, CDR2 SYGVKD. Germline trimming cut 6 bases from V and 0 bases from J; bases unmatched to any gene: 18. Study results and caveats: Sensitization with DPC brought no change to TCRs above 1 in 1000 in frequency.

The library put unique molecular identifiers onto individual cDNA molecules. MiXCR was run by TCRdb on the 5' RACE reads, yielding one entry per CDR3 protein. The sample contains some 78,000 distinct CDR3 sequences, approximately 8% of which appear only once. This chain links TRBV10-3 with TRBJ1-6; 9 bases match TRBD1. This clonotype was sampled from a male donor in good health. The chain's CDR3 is CAISLNRPGQGLSSYNSPLHF. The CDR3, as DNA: TGTGCCATCAGCTTGAATCGCCCGGGACAGGGATTAAGCTCCTATAATTCACCCCTCCACTTT.